Below, one TCR beta chain is given with its context. Its antigen is unknown. For the second PCR, which ran for about 7 to 11 cycles, a sample-barcoded 5' primer and a J-beta primer mix were used. TCRdb reprocessed the 5' RACE reads via MiXCR and lists one record per CDR3 protein. The sample shows 800,000 to 950,000 distinct CDR3 sequences, about 29% of them seen only once. V was clipped by 0 bases and J by 8 bases, with 11 bases between them. The CDR3 loop spans 13 amino acids. Germline V gene lookup returns CDR1 SGHKS and CDR2 YYEKEE (reference sequence). This sample was included in a study of blood T cells in healthy people across ages. General study points: Diversity figures based on one million T cells were deemed too low.

The sample was also reused in another study, on T cells of mothers and their children. That work states: Reads recorded for TCR beta CDR3 numbered over 8.5 million per mother and roughly 3 million per child.

Sequences were obtained from blood. The receptor was isolated from a woman aged 40 to 50 in good health. J is TRBJ1-2 and V is TRBV5-5; D remains ambiguous. The CDR3 DNA reads TGTGCCAGCAGCTTGGCCTTTTCAGAGGGCTACACCTTC. Translating it yields CASSLAFSEGYTF.